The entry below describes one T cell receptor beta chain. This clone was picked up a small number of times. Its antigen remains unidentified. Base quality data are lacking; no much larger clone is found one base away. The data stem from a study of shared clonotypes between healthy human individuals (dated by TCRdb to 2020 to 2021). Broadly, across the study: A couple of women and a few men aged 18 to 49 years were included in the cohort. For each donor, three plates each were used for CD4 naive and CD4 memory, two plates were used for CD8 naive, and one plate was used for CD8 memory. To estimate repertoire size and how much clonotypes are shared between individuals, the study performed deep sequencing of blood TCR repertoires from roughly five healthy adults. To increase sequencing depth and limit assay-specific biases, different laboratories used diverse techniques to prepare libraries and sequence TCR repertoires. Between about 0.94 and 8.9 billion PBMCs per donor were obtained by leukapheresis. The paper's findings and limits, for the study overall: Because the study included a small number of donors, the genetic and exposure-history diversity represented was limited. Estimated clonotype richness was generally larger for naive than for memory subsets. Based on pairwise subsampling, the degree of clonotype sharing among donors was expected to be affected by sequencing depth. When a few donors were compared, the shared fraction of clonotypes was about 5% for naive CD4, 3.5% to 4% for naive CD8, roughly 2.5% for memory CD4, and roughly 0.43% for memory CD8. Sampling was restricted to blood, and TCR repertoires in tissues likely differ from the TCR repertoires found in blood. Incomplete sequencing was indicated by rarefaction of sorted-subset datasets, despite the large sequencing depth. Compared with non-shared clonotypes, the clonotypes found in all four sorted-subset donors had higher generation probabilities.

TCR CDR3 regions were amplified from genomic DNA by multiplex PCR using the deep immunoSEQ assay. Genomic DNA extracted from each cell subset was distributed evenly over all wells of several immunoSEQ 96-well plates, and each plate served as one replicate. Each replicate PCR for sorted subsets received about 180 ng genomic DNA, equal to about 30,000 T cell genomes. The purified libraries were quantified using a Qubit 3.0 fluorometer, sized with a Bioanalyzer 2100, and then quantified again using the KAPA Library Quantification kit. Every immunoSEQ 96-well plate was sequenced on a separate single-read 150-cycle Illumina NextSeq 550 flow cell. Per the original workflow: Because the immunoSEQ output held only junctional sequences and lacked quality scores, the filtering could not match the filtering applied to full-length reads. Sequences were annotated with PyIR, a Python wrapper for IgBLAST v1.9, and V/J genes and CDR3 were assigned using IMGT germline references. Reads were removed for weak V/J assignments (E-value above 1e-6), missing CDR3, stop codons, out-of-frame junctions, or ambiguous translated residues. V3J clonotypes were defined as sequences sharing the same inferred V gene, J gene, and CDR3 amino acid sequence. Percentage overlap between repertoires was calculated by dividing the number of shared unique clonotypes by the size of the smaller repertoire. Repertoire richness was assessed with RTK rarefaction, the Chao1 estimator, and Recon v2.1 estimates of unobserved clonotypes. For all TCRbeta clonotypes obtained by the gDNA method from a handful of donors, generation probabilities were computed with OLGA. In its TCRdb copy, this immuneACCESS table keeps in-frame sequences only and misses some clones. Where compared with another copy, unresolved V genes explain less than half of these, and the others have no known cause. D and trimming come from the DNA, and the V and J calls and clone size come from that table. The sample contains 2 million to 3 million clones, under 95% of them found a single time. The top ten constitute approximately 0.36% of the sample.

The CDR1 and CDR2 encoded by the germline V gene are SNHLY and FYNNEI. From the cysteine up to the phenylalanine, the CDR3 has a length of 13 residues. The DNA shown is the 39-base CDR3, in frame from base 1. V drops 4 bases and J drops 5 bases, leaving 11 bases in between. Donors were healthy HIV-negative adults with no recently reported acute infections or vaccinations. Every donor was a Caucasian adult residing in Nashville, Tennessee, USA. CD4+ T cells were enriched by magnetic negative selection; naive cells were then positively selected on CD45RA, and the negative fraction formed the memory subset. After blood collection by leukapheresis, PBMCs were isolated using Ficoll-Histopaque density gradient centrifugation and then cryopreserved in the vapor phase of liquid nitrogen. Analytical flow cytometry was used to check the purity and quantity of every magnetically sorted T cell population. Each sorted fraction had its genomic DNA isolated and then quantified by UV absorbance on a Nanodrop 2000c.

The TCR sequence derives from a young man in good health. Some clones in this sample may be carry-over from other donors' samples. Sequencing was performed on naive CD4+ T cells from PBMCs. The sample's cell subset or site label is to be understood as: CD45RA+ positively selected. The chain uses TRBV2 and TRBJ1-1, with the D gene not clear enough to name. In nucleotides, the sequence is TGTGCCAGCAGTGGGGAGAGGTTAACTGAAGCTTTCTTT. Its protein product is CASSGERLTEAFF.